The T cell receptor (beta chain) under discussion was sequenced for a study of T cells expressing NK-cell markers (dated by TCRdb to between 2020 and 2021). Broadly, across the study: Three sorted T-cell subsets (CD3+CD56+NKG2C+, CD3+CD56+NKG2C- and CD3+CD56-NKG2C+) from roughly eight donors had their TCR beta-chain repertoires profiled. Seven of the eight sequenced donors were HCMV-seropositive and one was HCMV-seronegative. The study sequenced eight donors, all healthy volunteers chosen at random: three men and five women. The libraries were sequenced on Illumina HiSeq 2000/2500, MiSeq or NextSeq, producing 2 x 150 bp reads.

With regard to this clonotype: Its antigen remains unidentified.

The full study reports these points: In about six donors, the dominant CD3+CD56+NKG2C+ clonotypes were found to rank among the top 10 CD8+ clonotypes and to make up about 1.0-7.5% of CD8+ T cells. Those dominant clonotypes were again the most abundant among CD3+CD56-NKG2C+ cells in a handful of donors, at roughly 25-65%. Whether the expanded NKG2C-expressing T cell clones were specific for HCMV antigens remained unclear.

The instrument given in TCRdb is Illumina HiSeq 2000. TCR beta cDNA libraries were made by 5'RACE template switching that added a universal primer site and unique molecular identifiers. cDNA synthesis was primed from the TCR beta constant segment and was followed by two successive PCR amplification steps. Per the authors' processing: MIGEC handled demultiplexing of the reads and grouping by UMI, while MiTCR was used to assemble and quantify clonotypes. To remove erroneous sequences, TCR cDNA sequences were retained only when supported by two or more reads. The tcR package was used for downstream repertoire analysis, and clonotypes were matched across fractions by CDR3 nucleotide sequence plus V segment. VDJmatch was used to annotate antigen specificity against VDJdb, with one amino acid substitution in CDR3 allowed. After reprocessing by TCRdb, each CDR3 protein sequence is one entry, and no DNA is given. Here the V and J calls rest on TCRdb's processing, not on the authors' analysis. The data table for this sample lists about 160,000 distinct CDR3 sequences. The ten largest clonotypes hold about 18% of the sample.

CDR1 and CDR2 are read off the germline V gene as ENHRY and SYGVKD. The CDR3 spans 15 residues, from the cysteine through the phenylalanine. The coding DNA is unavailable. To determine HCMV serostatus, a commercial ELISA kit was used to detect HCMV-specific IgG in serum. Peripheral blood mononuclear cells were isolated from blood by Ficoll density gradient centrifugation. The sequencing input was blood T cells: a sorted CD56 or NKG2C T cell subset, CD4+ or CD8+ T cells, or bulk PBMC T cells (not recorded which). The chain was built from TRBV10-3 and TRBJ2-6; TCRdb names TRBD1, which stays unverified in the absence of DNA. The receptor was derived from a woman aged 18-70 years in good health. The CDR3 in this case is CAIRDTGVAANVLTF.